Listed here are 32 T cell receptor beta chains from one sample, sequenced in a study of cytomegalovirus exposure and HLA in healthy donors. PCR primers comprised 60 Vbeta and 13 Jbeta primers. Clones were sequenced by immunoSEQ multiplex PCR, and TCRdb holds only the in-frame ones, with some missing. The table shows 120,000 or so clones, with about 15% occurring only once. The sample taken for sequencing was PBMCs. The source is a female donor in good health and CMV-seropositive.

This clone occurred a few times. The rearrangement links TRBV5-8 to TRBJ2-7, with 7 bases identical to TRBD1. CDR3 length: 13 residues. V gave up 4 bases and J gave up 2 bases; unmatched junction bases: 3. Germline V gives CDR1 SGHTS, CDR2 YDEGEE. DNA of the CDR3: TGTGCCAGCAGCCCGGGACAGACCTACGAGCAGTACTTC. It specifies CASSPGQTYEQYF.

The table lists this clone with a few counts. The V call is TRBV10-3, the J call TRBJ2-5; possibly TRBD1 for D (8 bases). This CDR3 region has 14 residues. V was clipped by 1 base and J by 7 bases, with 13 bases between them. The germline V gene encodes CDR1 ENHRY and CDR2 SYGVKD. The chain's CDR3 is CAISELTGEGTQYF. CDR3 coding DNA: TGTGCCATCAGTGAGTTGACAGGGGAGGGGACCCAGTACTTC.

The gene calls are TRBV7-2 and TRBJ2-2, with D perhaps TRBD2 (5 bases). Germline V lookup: CDR1 SGHTA, CDR2 FQGNSA. The CDR3 length is 17 residues. V lost 4 bases, J lost 4 bases, and 19 bases lay in between. The CDR3 is CASSSFTLARLTGELFF. Here the CDR3 DNA reads TGTGCCAGCAGCTCCTTTACCCTAGCCCGACTCACCGGGGAGCTGTTTTTT.

This clone was seen only a few times. CDR3 coding DNA: TGTGCCAGCAGTGCCCTACAGGGGGCAAGCACCGGGGAGCTGTTTTTT. Protein sequence: CASSALQGASTGELFF. The chain carries TRBV2 and TRBJ2-2; the match to TRBD1 covers 9 bases. The V gene end was trimmed by 4 bases and the J gene end by 4 bases; junction bases not matched to a gene: 7. This CDR3 has 16 amino acids. CDR1 is SNHLY, CDR2 FYNNEI, per germline.

The gene calls are TRBV6-1 and TRBJ2-7, with TRBD1 as a possible D gene (5 bases). CDR3 length: 14 residues. Trimming removed 4 bases from V and 2 bases from J, with 12 bases in between. Per the germline V gene, CDR1 is MNHNS and CDR2 is SASEGT. As DNA, the CDR3 is TGTGCCAGCAGTGGTAGGGGCCTAACCTACGAGCAGTACTTC. This encodes CASSGRGLTYEQYF.

The CDR3 is CASSSRSGGELFF. CDR3 coding DNA: TGTGCCAGCAGCTCTCGGTCGGGCGGGGAGCTGTTTTTT. This chain uses TRBV7-3 with TRBJ2-2, with D unresolved. Germline V gives CDR1 SGHTA, CDR2 FQGTGA. The CDR3 sequence is 13 residues long. Trimming took off 4 bases at V and 7 bases at J, with 10 bases between the two ends.

The V gene is TRBV19, the J gene TRBJ2-7; D might be TRBD2 (6 bases). The CDR3 consists of 14 residues. V was trimmed by 5 bases and J by 0 bases, leaving 11 bases between them. Germline lookup yields CDR1 LNHDA and CDR2 SQIVND (reference sequence). CDR3: CASSVGGGSYEQYF. The CDR3 bases are TGTGCCAGTAGTGTCGGGGGAGGCTCCTACGAGCAGTACTTC.

This clone has more than one count but fewer than ten. The CDR3 is CASKGDSSYNEQFF. Here the CDR3 DNA reads TGCGCCAGCAAGGGGGATAGCTCCTACAATGAGCAGTTCTTC. The chain is built from TRBV5-1 and TRBJ2-1; D is possibly TRBD1 (6 bases). CDR1 and CDR2 from the germline V gene are SGHRS and YFSETQ. This CDR3 contains 14 residues. V lost 6 bases and J 0 bases, leaving 10 bases between the germline ends.

A few counts support this clone. The chain employs TRBV27 and TRBJ2-7, with D tentatively TRBD2 (6 bases). Per germline, CDR1 MNHEY and CDR2 SMNVEV (reference sequence). V shed 3 bases and J shed 6 bases, with 9 bases lying between them. CDR3 length equals 12 residues. The CDR3 spells CASSFGGAEQYF. CDR3 in DNA: TGTGCCAGCAGTTTTGGAGGGGCCGAGCAGTACTTC.

This clone was observed a few times. The V call is TRBV27, the J call TRBJ1-3; the D gene is possibly TRBD1 (5 bases). V was clipped by 6 bases and J by 0 bases, with 18 bases between them. This CDR3 is 17 amino acids long. CDR1 and CDR2 from the germline V gene are MNHEY and SMNVEV (reference sequence). The CDR3 DNA follows: TGTGCCAGCAGAAACGTTGGACAAGCTACCTCTGGAAACACCATATATTTT. Translating gives CASRNVGQATSGNTIYF.

This sequence joins TRBV28 and TRBJ2-5, with 10 positions matching TRBD2. J was trimmed by 7 bases and V by 10 bases; bases with no gene match: 6. This CDR3 contains 12 residues. Germline loops: CDR1 MDHEN, CDR2 SYDVKM. CDR3 amino acids: CAITSGAGTQYF. The CDR3, as DNA: TGTGCCATCACTAGCGGGGCTGGGACCCAGTACTTC.

This rearrangement joins TRBV7-8 to TRBJ2-1; 7 positions match TRBD2. V dropped 0 bases and J dropped 3; count of bases not matched to a gene: 8. Germline CDR1 and CDR2: SGHVS and FQNEAQ. This CDR3 comprises 17 residues. This CDR3 is CASSLARGGSIYNEQFF. CDR3 coding DNA: TGTGCCAGCAGCTTAGCGCGGGGCGGGAGTATCTACAATGAGCAGTTCTTC.

There are a few counts of this clone. This chain links TRBV9 with TRBJ2-5, with 9 bases lining up with TRBD1. The germline gives CDR1 SGDLS, CDR2 YYNGEE. The CDR3 is 17 amino acids. V shed 4 bases, J shed 5 bases, and the junction held 15 bases outside the gene matches. The CDR3 DNA follows: TGTGCCAGCAGCCGGGGACAGGGTAGAATGTATTCGGAGACCCAGTACTTC. Translating it yields CASSRGQGRMYSETQYF.

This clone was seen a few times. The J gene is TRBJ1-2, the V gene TRBV5-1, with 9 bases identical to TRBD1. Germline V gene data show CDR1 as SGHRS and CDR2 as YFSETQ. The V gene end was trimmed by 2 bases and the J gene end by 4 bases; junction bases not matched to a gene: 3. The CDR3 covers 14 residues. DNA for the CDR3: TGCGCCAGCAGCTTTACAGGGGGCGCCTATGGCTACACCTTC. Protein sequence: CASSFTGGAYGYTF. The entire variable domain, with the rest obtained from reference TRBV5-1 and TRBJ1-2, is as follows: KAGVTQTPRYLIKTRGQQVTLSCSPISGHRSVSWYQQTPGQGLQFLFEYFSETQRNKGNFPGRFSGRQFSNSRSEMNVSTLELGDSALYLCASSFTGGAYGYTFGSGTRLTVV.

This clone was seen more than once but under ten times. The chain combines TRBV2 with TRBJ1-5, with 9 nucleotides matching TRBD1. The length of the CDR3 is 15 residues. Germline V gene data show CDR1 as SNHLY and CDR2 as FYNNEI. The trim removed 6 bases at V and 4 bases at J, leaving 7 bases unmatched. The CDR3 sequence is CASRVDRGWNQPQHF. The CDR3 nucleotides read TGTGCCAGCAGGGTTGACAGGGGGTGGAATCAGCCCCAGCATTTT.

The chain recombines TRBV29-1 with TRBJ1-4, with TRBD1 as a possible D gene (6 bases). CDR1 and CDR2 from the germline V gene are SQVTM and ANQGSEA. V dropped 6 bases and J dropped 4 bases, with 12 bases sitting between them. This CDR3 comprises 13 residues. For the CDR3, the DNA is TGCAGCGTCCGCCGGACAGATAATGAAAAACTGTTTTTT. Translating gives CSVRRTDNEKLFF. The complete variable domain, with remaining parts taken from reference TRBV29-1 and TRBJ1-4, reads SAVISQKPSRDICQRGTSLTIQCQVDSQVTMMFWYRQQPGQSLTLIATANQGSEATYESGFVIDKFPISRPNLTFSTLTVSNMSPEDSSIYLCSVRRTDNEKLFFGSGTQLSVL.

V usage is TRBV14 and J usage is TRBJ2-1; TRBD2 aligns across 8 bases. The length of the CDR3 is 15 residues. J lost 8 bases, V lost 7 bases, and 13 bases had no gene match. Germline V gene lookup returns CDR1 SGHDN and CDR2 FVKESK. This chain's CDR3 is CASNRIGREVDEQFF. CDR3 DNA sequence: TGTGCCAGCAACCGAATAGGGCGGGAGGTGGATGAGCAGTTCTTC.

V gene TRBV7-2 combines with J gene TRBJ2-7, with TRBD2 matching over 8 bases. The CDR3 length is 16 residues. The V gene's germline CDR1 is SGHTA and CDR2 FQGNSA. J lost 7 bases, V lost 5 bases, and 16 bases had no gene match. Written as DNA, the CDR3 is TGTGCCAGCAGCCGCGGGACTAGTATTTATAGGATGGAGCAGTACTTC. Residues: CASSRGTSIYRMEQYF.

The J gene is TRBJ1-1, the V gene TRBV6-5; D remains ambiguous. With 4 bases removed from V and 6 bases from J, the gap between germline ends came to 15 bases. CDR3 length: 14 amino acids. Germline-derived CDR1 and CDR2 are MNHEY and SVGAGI. The CDR3 spells CASSFQTFSAEAFF. The CDR3 bases are TGTGCCAGCAGTTTCCAGACATTCTCCGCTGAAGCTTTCTTT.

This clone was found many times. The J gene is TRBJ2-3, the V gene TRBV6-1; TRBD2 is a possible D gene (5 bases). CDR1 is MNHNS, CDR2 SASEGT, per germline. Trimming took off 1 base at V and 2 bases at J, with 16 bases between the two ends. The CDR3 is 17 amino acids. The CDR3 DNA reads TGTGCCAGCAGTGAAGGGGTAGAGGGTCTTTTCACAGATACGCAGTATTTT. Its protein is CASSEGVEGLFTDTQYF.

This clone has a handful of counts. The chain is built from TRBV6-5 and TRBJ2-7; 11 positions match TRBD2. Trimming removed 2 bases from V and 7 bases from J; junction bases left unmatched: 7. CDR3 length: 15 amino acids. Germline V gives CDR1 MNHEY, CDR2 SVGAGI. CDR3 sequence: CASSYPVAGGREQYF. CDR3 sequence (DNA): TGTGCCAGCAGTTACCCTGTAGCGGGAGGGCGGGAGCAGTACTTC.

This chain connects TRBV5-1 to TRBJ2-5, with D perhaps TRBD2 (5 bases). CDR3 length: 12 amino acids. Germline V gene lookup returns CDR1 SGHRS and CDR2 YFSETQ. The V end lost 1 base, the J end lost 5 bases, and 6 bases lay between the germline ends. CDR3 nucleotide sequence: TGCGCCAGCAGCTTGCCGGGGGAGACCCAGTACTTC. This codes for CASSLPGETQYF.

This clone was seen a handful of times. The rearrangement joins TRBV4-1 to TRBJ2-3; tentatively, D is TRBD1 (6 bases). Trimming removed 0 bases from V and 4 bases from J, with 14 bases in between. Germline V gene data show CDR1 as MGHRA and CDR2 as YSYEKL. CDR3 length: 16 amino acids. This chain's CDR3 is CASSQDLGAGADTQYF. CDR3 coding DNA: TGCGCCAGCAGCCAAGATCTGGGGGCAGGCGCAGATACGCAGTATTTT.

This clone was counted only a few times. The V and J genes are TRBV15 and TRBJ1-5; 9 nucleotides line up with TRBD1. Germline CDR1 LNHNV, CDR2 YYDKDF (reference sequence). The J segment lost 3 bases and the V segment lost 6 bases, leaving 9 bases of the junction unmatched. The CDR3 runs to 16 residues. The CDR3 spells CATRHGTGGFNQPQHF. The CDR3 bases are TGTGCCACCAGACACGGAACAGGGGGCTTCAATCAGCCCCAGCATTTT.

This clone was seen only a few times. The CDR3 reads CATQGEYRPGANVLTF. The CDR3 DNA follows: TGTGCCACCCAGGGGGAGTACCGCCCTGGGGCCAACGTCCTGACTTTC. V usage is TRBV7-8 and J usage is TRBJ2-6, with 7 bases identical to TRBD1. The CDR3 has 16 residues. CDR1 and CDR2 (germline): SGHVS, FQNEAQ. The trim removed 10 bases at V and 2 bases at J, leaving 11 bases unmatched.

This clone appeared a few times. The V and J genes are TRBV30 and TRBJ1-5, with no clear D. The V end lost 5 bases, the J end lost 0 bases, and 8 bases lay between the germline ends. The CDR3 covers 13 residues. In germline, CDR1 is GTSNPN, CDR2 SVGIG (reference sequence). The chain's CDR3 is CAWAPDSNQPQHF. The CDR3 DNA reads TGTGCCTGGGCACCAGATAGCAATCAGCCCCAGCATTTT.

This clone was recorded a few times. The chain employs TRBV28 and TRBJ2-2, with 10 bases identical to TRBD1. CDR3 length: 15 amino acids. CDR1 and CDR2 (germline): MDHEN, SYDVKM. J gave up 6 bases and V 9 bases, and 10 bases lay outside the gene matches. Here the CDR3 reads CASINPGQGAGELFF. DNA for the CDR3: TGTGCCAGTATTAATCCTGGACAGGGGGCCGGGGAGCTGTTTTTT.

The V gene is TRBV28, the J gene TRBJ2-7, with TRBD1 matching 7 bases. The junction had 2 bases not matched to a gene; V was cut back by 6 bases and J by 6 bases. CDR1 is MDHEN and CDR2 is SYDVKM in the germline V gene. This CDR3 has 11 residues. The CDR3 region is CASSDRVEQYF. CDR3 nucleotide sequence: TGTGCCAGCAGCGACAGGGTCGAGCAGTACTTC.

Only a few counts were recorded for this clone. This rearrangement joins TRBV7-9 to TRBJ2-2; D unresolved. V shed 1 base and J shed 2 bases, with 8 bases lying between them. Germline V gives CDR1 SEHNR, CDR2 FQNEAQ (reference sequence). CDR3 size: 15 residues. CDR3 loop: CASSLVVLNTGELFF. The CDR3 DNA is TGTGCCAGCAGCTTAGTTGTCCTCAACACCGGGGAGCTGTTTTTT.

This clone was seen more than once but under ten times. The CDR3 sequence: CASSLVLRGTSTDTQYF. The CDR3 region has the DNA TGTGCCAGCAGCTTAGTTTTGCGGGGGACTAGCACAGATACGCAGTATTTT. This chain joins TRBV7-2 and TRBJ2-3; 7 nucleotides agree with TRBD2. Trimming at V came to 1 base and at J to 0 bases, leaving 7 bases not matched to a gene. Germline CDR1 is SGHTA and CDR2 is FQGNSA. The CDR3 has 17 amino acids.

The chain combines TRBV4-2 with TRBJ2-3, with no clear D. Trimming removed 0 bases from V and 1 base from J, with 11 bases in between. Per the germline V gene, CDR1 is LGHNA and CDR2 is YNFKEQ. The CDR3 runs to 16 residues. The CDR3 region has the DNA TGTGCCAGCAGCCAAGAGGTTCCAAGAGGCACAGATACGCAGTATTTT. Protein product: CASSQEVPRGTDTQYF.

This clone was seen more than once but under ten times. DNA of the CDR3: TGCGCCAGCTTTGGACAACCCTCTAGCACAGATACGCAGTATTTT. It codes for CASFGQPSSTDTQYF. V is TRBV5-1 and J is TRBJ2-3, with TRBD1 as a possible D gene (5 bases). The CDR3 is 15 residues long. The ends were cut back, 7 bases at V and 0 bases at J, with 15 bases in the middle. The germline gives CDR1 SGHRS, CDR2 YFSETQ. Full variable domain (missing parts from reference TRBV5-1 and TRBJ2-3): KAGVTQTPRYLIKTRGQQVTLSCSPISGHRSVSWYQQTPGQGLQFLFEYFSETQRNKGNFPGRFSGRQFSNSRSEMNVSTLELGDSALYLCASFGQPSSTDTQYFGPGTRLTVL.